This passage covers 9 T cell receptor beta chains from one sample sequenced in a study of T cell responses to AZD1222 COVID-19 vaccine. Repertoires were generated with immunoSEQ multiplex PCR, while TCRdb's copy carries only in-frame clones and drops some. The table shows 100,000 or so clones, with nearly 90% occurring only once. Sequenced material: peripheral blood, taken on day 0 of AZD1222 vaccination. Source of these receptors: an adult in good health.

The gene calls are TRBV6-4 and TRBJ2-3; 9 nucleotides agree with TRBD2. The CDR3 has 16 amino acids. Germline loops: CDR1 MRHNA, CDR2 SNTAGT. Unmatched junction bases numbered 3, after V lost 0 bases and J lost 2 bases. The CDR3 region is CASSDSSSGNTDTQYF. CDR3 sequence (DNA): TGTGCCAGCAGTGACTCTTCTAGCGGGAACACAGATACGCAGTATTTT.

V usage is TRBV11-2 and J usage is TRBJ2-2; 8 bases agree with TRBD2. Per the germline V gene, CDR1 is SGHAT and CDR2 is FQNNGV. The CDR3 has 17 amino acids. The V gene end was trimmed by 1 base and the J gene end by 5 bases; junction bases not matched to a gene: 9. CDR3 amino acids: CASSLGLGAGDTGELFF. The CDR3 DNA sequence: TGTGCCAGCAGCTTAGGGCTCGGAGCGGGAGATACCGGGGAGCTGTTTTTT.

The J gene is TRBJ1-5, the V gene TRBV18, with D uncertain. The CDR3 sequence is 13 residues long. V shed 2 bases and J shed 4 bases, with 6 bases lying between them. CDR1 and CDR2 from the germline V gene are KGHSH and LQKENI. The CDR3 is CASSPGSNQPQHF. The CDR3, as DNA: TGTGCCAGCTCACCAGGGAGTAATCAGCCCCAGCATTTT.

As DNA, the CDR3 is TGTGCCAGCAGCTTAGGGGTACAGGCACCCGGGGAGCTGTTTTTT. Translating gives CASSLGVQAPGELFF. The V and J genes are TRBV11-1 and TRBJ2-2; perhaps TRBD1 as D (5 bases). Trimming stripped 1 base from V and 6 bases from J, with 12 bases between. From germline, CDR1 is SGHAT and CDR2 FQDESV (reference sequence). This CDR3 is built from 15 residues.

The chain combines TRBV6-6 with TRBJ2-7, with D uncertain. The CDR3 sequence is 15 residues long. The germline CDR1 and CDR2 sequences are MNHNY and SVGAGI (reference sequence). V gave up 2 bases and J gave up 3 bases, with 14 bases separating them. The CDR3 coding sequence is TGTGCCAGCAGTTACCGGGTGGGTCCCCGCTACGAGCAGTACGTC. Its translation is CASSYRVGPRYEQYV.

The chain is built from TRBV7-2 and TRBJ1-2; D possibly corresponds to TRBD1 (6 bases). This CDR3 contains 14 residues. The V end lost 5 bases, the J end lost 4 bases, and 14 bases lay between the germline ends. Looked up from germline, CDR1 is SGHTA and CDR2 is FQGNSA. The CDR3 sequence: CASSRGQGFYGYTF. CDR3 coding DNA: TGTGCCAGCAGCCGGGGACAAGGATTCTATGGCTACACCTTC.

The chain carries TRBV2 and TRBJ2-7; the D gene is possibly TRBD2 (7 bases). The CDR3 consists of 14 residues. Trimming removed 1 base at V and 3 bases at J, with 10 bases between. Germline CDR1 SNHLY, CDR2 FYNNEI. The CDR3 DNA reads TGTGCCAGCAGTGAAGGAGGGGGGGTCTACGAGCAGTACGTC. Translation gives CASSEGGGVYEQYV.

The genes are TRBV6-2 or TRBV6-3 and TRBJ1-5; no definite D call. The CDR3 extends over 14 amino acids. Germline V gene lookup returns CDR1 MNHEY and CDR2 SVGEGT. With 6 bases removed from V and 11 bases from J, the gap between germline ends came to 20 bases. The CDR3 DNA reads as TGTGCCAGCAGCTGGGGAGTGGGCCGATCGGCCCAGCATTTT. This gives the protein CASSWGVGRSAQHF.

In nucleotides, the CDR3 is TGTGCCAGCTCCTCGAAAAATGTGGGGACTGAAGCTTTCTTT. Its translation is CASSSKNVGTEAFF. The chain links TRBV3-1 (or the pseudogene TRBV3-2) to TRBJ1-1; D remains unclear. Trimming took 8 bases from V and 5 from J, leaving 18 bases between them. CDR1 LGHDT and CDR2 YNNKEL come from the germline V gene (reference sequence). The CDR3 loop spans 14 amino acids.